The 20 T cell receptor beta chains given below trace back to one sample, sequenced in a study of cytomegalovirus exposure and HLA in healthy donors. The PCR had 60 Vbeta and 13 Jbeta primers. Sequencing used immunoSEQ multiplex PCR; TCRdb keeps in-frame clones, though not all of them. The table records about 4,900 clones, 65% to 85% of them present only once. Sequencing was performed on PBMCs. The receptors were sampled from a woman aged 35 to 49 in good health and CMV-seropositive.

This clone has only one observation. The chain has TRBV30 and TRBJ1-1, with a tentative D call TRBD1 (5 bases). This CDR3 is 13 amino acids long. The V end lost 5 bases, the J end lost 2 bases, and 12 bases lay between the germline ends. Per the germline V gene, CDR1 is GTSNPN and CDR2 is SVGIG (reference sequence). CDR3 coding DNA: TGTGCCTGGGGGACTGACAGCAACACTGAAGCTTTCTTT. It translates to CAWGTDSNTEAFF.

The rearrangement joins TRBV30 to TRBJ1-3; D not certain. V was trimmed by 5 bases and J by 6 bases, leaving 8 bases between them. This CDR3 comprises 11 residues. CDR1 and CDR2 (germline): GTSNPN, SVGIG (reference sequence). The CDR3 nucleotides are TGTGCCTGGGGGAGGAAAAACACCATATATTTT. Its translation: CAWGRKNTIYF.

This sequence joins TRBV5-1 and TRBJ1-6, with a weak D call TRBD1 (5 bases). Germline CDR1 and CDR2: SGHRS and YFSETQ. The CDR3 has 15 amino acids. V lost 4 bases, J lost 8 bases, and 16 bases lay in between. The DNA for the CDR3 is TGCGCCAGCAGCCTGAAAGGAGGGACTGATTCACCCCTCCACTTT. Translated: CASSLKGGTDSPLHF.

J is TRBJ2-7 and V is TRBV18, with a tentative D call TRBD2 (6 bases). The CDR3 has 17 amino acids. V lost 1 base and J 5 bases, leaving 21 bases between the germline ends. Germline CDR1 and CDR2: KGHSH and LQKENI. The CDR3 protein is CASSPRRGVLKGDEQYF. The DNA for the CDR3 is TGTGCCAGCTCACCACGCCGCGGGGTCCTCAAGGGCGACGAGCAGTACTTC.

V is TRBV30 and J is TRBJ1-5; no clear D. Germline lookup yields CDR1 GTSNPN and CDR2 SVGIG (reference sequence). The V and J ends lost 2 bases and 3 bases respectively, with 8 bases between them. This CDR3 is built from 13 residues. CDR3 sequence: CAWSPGNNQPQHF. The DNA for the CDR3 is TGTGCCTGGAGTCCCGGGAACAATCAGCCCCAGCATTTT.

This chain uses TRBV6-1 with TRBJ2-1; possibly TRBD2 for D (6 bases). The CDR3 sequence is 15 residues long. V lost 8 bases and J lost 5, with 19 bases in between. In germline, CDR1 is MNHNS, CDR2 SASEGT. This chain's CDR3 is CASRLEGLANNEQFF. CDR3 in DNA: TGTGCCAGCCGGCTAGAGGGTCTAGCGAACAATGAGCAGTTCTTC.

The chain links TRBV28 to TRBJ1-5; tentative D call: TRBD1 (5 bases). V shed 6 bases and J shed 7 bases, with 16 bases lying between them. The CDR3 spans 14 residues. Germline assignment: CDR1 MDHEN and CDR2 SYDVKM. The chain's CDR3 is CASSLGLAGQPQHF. For the CDR3, the DNA is TGTGCCAGCAGCCTAGGACTAGCAGGGCAGCCCCAGCATTTT.

V is TRBV4-1 and J is TRBJ1-5, with a weak D call TRBD1 (5 bases). V was shortened by 1 base and J by 4 bases, with 11 bases between the two germline ends. CDR1 MGHRA and CDR2 YSYEKL come from the germline V gene. CDR3 length equals 15 residues. CDR3 sequence: CASSQAETENQPQHF. CDR3 DNA sequence: TGCGCCAGCAGCCAAGCGGAGACAGAAAATCAGCCCCAGCATTTT.

This clone has only a few counts. The gene calls are TRBV28 and TRBJ2-5, with D perhaps matching TRBD1 (5 bases). Germline V gene sequence: CDR1 MDHEN, CDR2 SYDVKM. The CDR3 contains 14 residues. Trimming took 3 bases from V and 7 from J, leaving 15 bases between them. The CDR3 loop reads CASSLQALTGTQYF. CDR3 nucleotide sequence: TGTGCCAGCAGTTTGCAAGCACTTACAGGGACCCAGTACTTC.

This clone was observed a handful of times. The genes are TRBV6-4 and TRBJ2-4; weak D call: TRBD1 (6 bases). Germline CDR1 MRHNA, CDR2 SNTAGT. Trimming stripped 9 bases from V and 1 base from J, with 16 bases between. The CDR3 has 15 residues. The CDR3 DNA is TGTGCCAGTTCCCCGACAGGATTTGCCAAAAACATTCAGTACTTC. It translates to CASSPTGFAKNIQYF.

The rearrangement joins TRBV30 to TRBJ1-5; a possible D gene is TRBD1 (6 bases). V gave up 0 bases and J gave up 5 bases, with 14 bases separating them. CDR1 and CDR2 from the germline V gene are GTSNPN and SVGIG (reference sequence). The CDR3 totals 15 residues. The CDR3 nucleotides read TGTGCCTGGAGTGTACCAGGGGAGAGGTATCAGCCCCAGCATTTT. Translating gives CAWSVPGERYQPQHF.

The chain couples TRBV6-5 to TRBJ2-3, with D unresolved. The V gene's germline CDR1 is MNHEY and CDR2 SVGAGI. The CDR3 spans 11 residues. V dropped 9 bases and J dropped 5 bases, with 9 bases sitting between them. The CDR3 DNA follows: TGTGCCAGTTCCAGAGGAGATACGCAGTATTTT. Its protein is CASSRGDTQYF.

V and J are TRBV30 and TRBJ2-5, with D tentatively TRBD2 (6 bases). Trimming removed 2 bases at V and 5 bases at J, with 12 bases between. CDR3 size: 13 residues. Germline assignment: CDR1 GTSNPN and CDR2 SVGIG (reference sequence). The CDR3 region has the DNA TGTGCCTGGAGTACTGGGGGAGGCGAGACCCAGTACTTC. It translates to CAWSTGGGETQYF.

This clone was picked up one time. V is TRBV5-1 and J is TRBJ2-1, with D tentatively TRBD1 (6 bases). This CDR3 has 14 amino acids. Trimming pared 4 bases from V and 6 bases from J, leaving 14 bases between. The germline gives CDR1 SGHRS, CDR2 YFSETQ. CDR3 residues: CASSATIQGNEQFF. CDR3 coding DNA: TGCGCCAGCAGCGCGACCATACAGGGCAATGAGCAGTTCTTC.

This clone was observed a handful of times. This chain uses TRBV7-9 with TRBJ1-2, with 8 bases identical to TRBD1. The CDR3 totals 14 residues. Trimming cost V 2 bases and J 8 bases; bases outside gene matches: 7. CDR1 is SEHNR, CDR2 FQNEAQ, per germline (reference sequence). DNA for the CDR3: TGTGCCAGCAGCTTACGGCAGGGGGCCTGGGGCTACACCTTC. Translation: CASSLRQGAWGYTF.

This clone has just a few counts. This rearrangement joins TRBV13 to TRBJ2-5, with D hard to call. CDR1 and CDR2 (germline): PRHDT, FYEKMQ (reference sequence). This CDR3 region has 12 residues. Trimming removed 5 bases at V and 5 bases at J, with 9 bases between. CDR3 in amino acids: CASSGRRETQYF. CDR3 DNA: TGTGCCAGCAGCGGCCGGCGGGAGACCCAGTACTTC.

This clone has a single count. The J gene is TRBJ2-7, the V gene TRBV5-1, with TRBD1 matching over 10 bases. CDR3 length: 16 residues. Germline V gene lookup returns CDR1 SGHRS and CDR2 YFSETQ. V was clipped by 3 bases and J by 4 bases; unmatched bases: 10. The CDR3 region is CASSSARTGGGYEQYF. CDR3 nucleotide sequence: TGCGCCAGCAGCTCGGCCAGGACAGGGGGAGGGTACGAGCAGTACTTC.

This clone was recorded once. The chain employs TRBV30 and TRBJ1-5; D perhaps matches TRBD1 (5 bases). V lost 3 bases, J lost 6 bases, and 15 bases lay in between. CDR1 and CDR2 from the germline V gene are GTSNPN and SVGIG (reference sequence). The CDR3 sequence is 14 residues long. In DNA, the CDR3 is TGTGCCTGGAGCCGCCGGCAGGGAAGTCAGCCCCAGCATTTT. Its translation is CAWSRRQGSQPQHF.

This sequence joins TRBV29-1 and TRBJ1-1; TRBD1 agrees at 7 bases. Trimming took 6 bases from V and 6 from J; bases not matched to a gene: 10. Looked up from germline, CDR1 is SQVTM and CDR2 is ANQGSEA. The CDR3 length is 13 residues. CDR3 bases: TGCAGCGTCACTCAGACAGGGAGCGCTGAAGCTTTCTTT. Its protein is CSVTQTGSAEAFF.

The CDR3: CASSHLPAGANREKLFF. The DNA of the CDR3 is TGCGCCAGCAGCCACCTCCCGGCGGGGGCGAACAGGGAAAAACTGTTTTTT. This chain links TRBV5-1 with TRBJ1-4; tentative D call: TRBD1 (6 bases). Trimming left V 4 bases short and J 8 bases short, with 24 bases between. CDR3 length: 17 residues. Germline values: CDR1 SGHRS, CDR2 YFSETQ.